The 14 T cell receptor beta chains below were found in one sample sequenced in a study of cytomegalovirus exposure and HLA in healthy donors. Data came from immunoSEQ multiplex PCR; TCRdb stores just in-frame clones and leaves some out. The sample contains 140,000 or so clones, about 87% of which appear only once. The source material was PBMCs. Every receptor here comes from a woman aged 25-40 years in good health and CMV-seropositive.

V is TRBV28 and J is TRBJ2-5, with TRBD2 matching 8 bases. V shed 3 bases and J 5 bases; nucleotides not matched to a gene: 14. CDR3 length: 17 amino acids. CDR1 MDHEN and CDR2 SYDVKM come from the germline V gene. The CDR3, as DNA: TGTGCCAGCAGTTTTGGAGGGCGGCTAGCGGGCCGGGAGACCCAGTACTTC. Protein: CASSFGGRLAGRETQYF.

The genes are TRBV11-2 and TRBJ2-7, with 13 bases fitting TRBD2. The germline CDR1 and CDR2 sequences are SGHAT and FQNNGV. CDR3 length: 18 amino acids. With 5 bases clipped from V and 0 bases from J, the junction kept 10 bases outside the gene matches. CDR3 coding DNA: TGTGCCAGCAGCCGGATGACTAGCGGGGGGCCAAGCTCCTACGAGCAGTACTTC. Translation: CASSRMTSGGPSSYEQYF.

The chain combines TRBV4-1 with TRBJ2-2, with 10 nucleotides matching TRBD1. J gave up 5 bases and V 1 base, and 4 bases lay outside the gene matches. This CDR3 has 16 residues. Germline-derived CDR1 and CDR2 are MGHRA and YSYEKL. As DNA, the CDR3 is TGCGCCAGCAGCCAAGGGACAGGGGGTGCGACCGGGGAGCTGTTTTTT. Amino acid sequence: CASSQGTGGATGELFF.

The chain employs TRBV9 and TRBJ2-7; 16 positions agree with TRBD2. With 4 bases clipped from V and 12 bases from J, the junction kept 16 bases outside the gene matches. Germline V gives CDR1 SGDLS, CDR2 YYNGEE. This CDR3 has 17 residues. CDR3 DNA sequence: TGTGCCAGCAGCACCGGGACTAGCGGGGGGGCGACAGACCCCTCGTACTTC. Protein: CASSTGTSGGATDPSYF.

This rearrangement joins TRBV28 to TRBJ1-1; 9 bases align to TRBD1. The V and J ends lost 1 base and 2 bases, in that order; junction bases with no gene match: 5. CDR1 is MDHEN and CDR2 is SYDVKM in the germline V gene. The CDR3 covers 16 residues. The CDR3 loop is CASSLSGTGINTEAFF. CDR3 DNA sequence: TGTGCCAGCAGTTTATCTGGGACAGGGATAAACACTGAAGCTTTCTTT.

The chain carries TRBV28 and TRBJ1-2; 8 bases fit TRBD1. Germline lookup yields CDR1 MDHEN and CDR2 SYDVKM. V shed 3 bases, J shed 8 bases, and the junction held 2 bases outside the gene matches. The CDR3 is 12 residues long. The CDR3 sequence: CASSLRQGGYTF. CDR3 nucleotide sequence: TGTGCCAGCAGTTTGCGACAGGGGGGCTACACCTTC.

This clone was recorded once. The chain is built from TRBV5-1 and TRBJ1-1; 7 bases match TRBD1. The V gene's germline CDR1 is SGHRS and CDR2 YFSETQ. J lost 3 bases, V lost 4 bases, and 9 bases had no gene match. This CDR3 comprises 15 residues. The CDR3 sequence: CASSLGQRRDTEAFF. As DNA, the CDR3 is TGCGCCAGCAGCCTGGGACAGCGGAGGGACACTGAAGCTTTCTTT.

The rearrangement links TRBV28 to TRBJ2-7; the D gene is possibly TRBD2 (5 bases). Germline-derived CDR1 and CDR2 are MDHEN and SYDVKM. Deletions cut 6 bases from V and 2 bases from J, with 14 bases between. This CDR3 is 14 amino acids long. In nucleotides, the CDR3 is TGTGCCAGCAGCCTCGGAGGCGAAACCTACGAGCAGTACTTC. It specifies CASSLGGETYEQYF.

The gene calls are TRBV27 and TRBJ2-4; 15 positions agree with TRBD2. Germline loops: CDR1 MNHEY, CDR2 SMNVEV (reference sequence). The CDR3 is 17 residues long. After removal of 5 bases from V and 2 bases from J, the junction contained 4 bases not matched to a gene. The CDR3 loop reads CASSPGLAGGSKNIQYF. The CDR3 nucleotides are TGTGCCAGCAGTCCGGGACTAGCGGGGGGATCCAAAAACATTCAGTACTTC.

The rearrangement uses TRBV9 and TRBJ2-7, with D unclear. CDR1 is SGDLS, CDR2 YYNGEE, per germline. The CDR3 totals 15 residues. Trimming took off 4 bases at V and 5 bases at J, with 19 bases between the two ends. CDR3 sequence (DNA): TGTGCCAGCAGCCCGCGAGCAATGGGCGCCCACGAGCAGTACTTC. Protein: CASSPRAMGAHEQYF.

This chain uses TRBV6-5 with TRBJ1-6; unclear D gene. V lost 2 bases and J 10 bases, leaving 15 bases between the germline ends. Germline V gene data show CDR1 as MNHEY and CDR2 as SVGAGI. CDR3 length equals 15 residues. The CDR3 loop reads CASSYESLGVSPLHF. Written as DNA, the CDR3 is TGTGCCAGCAGTTACGAGTCCCTCGGGGTCTCACCCCTCCACTTT.

This clone was counted a single time. V is TRBV5-1 and J is TRBJ1-2; no reliable D call. Trimming removed 4 bases from V and 2 bases from J, with 18 bases in between. Germline V gives CDR1 SGHRS, CDR2 YFSETQ. This CDR3 contains 16 residues. The CDR3 nucleotides read TGCGCCAGCAGCCCCGCACCGGAGAGAGGGAACTATGGCTACACCTTC. Residues: CASSPAPERGNYGYTF.

The gene calls are TRBV7-9 and TRBJ2-1, with D possibly matching TRBD1 (5 bases). This CDR3 is built from 15 residues. Trimming removed 1 base at V and 0 bases at J, with 7 bases between. Germline lookup yields CDR1 SEHNR and CDR2 FQNEAQ (reference sequence). CDR3 region: CASSLEGVSYNEQFF. DNA of the CDR3: TGTGCCAGCAGCTTAGAAGGGGTCTCCTACAATGAGCAGTTCTTC.

The V and J genes are TRBV5-1 and TRBJ2-7; weak D call: TRBD1 (7 bases). The CDR3 totals 17 residues. Trimming took off 0 bases at V and 6 bases at J, with 22 bases between the two ends. Per germline, CDR1 SGHRS and CDR2 YFSETQ. CDR3 region: CASSLASTRSQGGEQYF. The CDR3 DNA sequence: TGCGCCAGCAGCTTGGCCAGTACCAGGTCGCAGGGGGGCGAGCAGTACTTC. Complete variable domain (other parts from reference TRBV5-1 and TRBJ2-7): KAGVTQTPRYLIKTRGQQVTLSCSPISGHRSVSWYQQTPGQGLQFLFEYFSETQRNKGNFPGRFSGRQFSNSRSEMNVSTLELGDSALYLCASSLASTRSQGGEQYFGPGTRLTVT.